The 5 T cell receptor beta chains presented below share a single source sample, sequenced in a study of OX40 agonist ivuxolimab in advanced cancers. Sequencing was performed with immunoSEQ multiplex PCR; in TCRdb, only in-frame clones are kept and a portion is missing. The data hold just over 90,000 clones, with about 92% observed a single time. Sample: CD4+ or CD8+ T cells sorted from blood, taken in a trial of the OX40 agonist ivuxolimab. The receptors originated from an adult with an advanced solid tumor such as melanoma, head and neck, liver or kidney cancer.

The chain uses TRBV6-6 and TRBJ2-7; D unresolved. Germline CDR1 MNHNY, CDR2 SVGAGI (reference sequence). The length of the CDR3 is 13 residues. V was cut by 6 bases and J by 7 bases, with 16 bases left in between. CDR3 DNA sequence: TGTGCCAGCAGCTTAAAGGAGTTTCGGGAGCAGTACTTC. Amino acids: CASSLKEFREQYF.

This chain joins TRBV21-1 and TRBJ2-7; the table assigns TRBD2, which was not confirmed against the DNA. TRBV21-1 has pseudogene status. CDR3 length: 16 residues. The CDR3, as DNA: TGTGTCAGCAGCAAAAACCGGAGATCTGTGAGCTACGAGCAGTACTTC. Translating gives CVSSKNRRSVSYEQYF.

The chain joins TRBV29-1 to TRBJ2-2; TRBD2 might be the D (6 bases). Germline CDR1 reads SQVTM; CDR2 reads ANQGSEA. V lost 5 bases and J lost 4, with 11 bases in between. This CDR3 spans 13 amino acids. The CDR3 protein is CSVTGRITGELFF. The DNA for the CDR3 is TGCAGCGTTACCGGGAGAATCACCGGGGAGCTGTTTTTT.

V usage is TRBV7-9 and J usage is TRBJ1-1; D is unclear. Trimming cost V 1 base and J 2 bases, with 17 bases left between them. This CDR3 contains 17 residues. The germline V gene encodes CDR1 SEHNR and CDR2 FQNEAQ (reference sequence). CDR3 sequence (DNA): TGTGCCAGCAGCTTAGATGGTTCAGGACCAACAAACACTGAAGCTTTCTTT. It translates to CASSLDGSGPTNTEAFF.

The gene calls are TRBV4-1 and TRBJ2-7; D perhaps matches TRBD2 (7 bases). The germline V and J ends were trimmed by 1 base and 0 bases, with 16 bases remaining between them. The CDR3 totals 17 residues. Germline lookup yields CDR1 MGHRA and CDR2 YSYEKL. Here the CDR3 DNA reads TGCGCCAGCAGCCAAGTAGGTGGGGCGGGGGCCTCCTACGAGCAGTACTTC. Its translation: CASSQVGGAGASYEQYF.